This T cell receptor beta chain comes out of a study of breast tumors, draining lymph nodes, adjacent tissues. Breast cancer patients provided tissue from their axillary draining lymph nodes. Concerning this clonotype: As yet, its antigen is unknown. A much larger clone differs from this one at a single base, so this may be a read error.

Study-wide findings and caveats: The data were judged consistent with most tumor T cells coming from lymph node and expanding in tumor. Data only fit, rather than demonstrated, lymph node origin of most tumor T cells. Tumors had less TCR diversity than lymph nodes, more than nontumor tissue.

TCRdb redid the calling of the multiplex PCR reads with MiXCR, one entry per CDR3 protein. The repertoire holds 120,000 or so distinct CDR3 sequences, 15% to 20% seen once, with roughly 3.5% in the top ten. The CDR3 covers 13 residues. Per the germline V gene, CDR1 is SGHNT and CDR2 is YYREEE (reference sequence). The receptor comes from a female donor with breast cancer. Some clones in this sample may be carry-over from other donors' samples. What was sequenced was axillary lymph node tissue. This chain connects TRBV5-4 to TRBJ2-1; D possibly matches TRBD1 or TRBD2 (5 bases each). The DNA of the CDR3 is TGTGCCAGCAGCGCCCCCGGGGCCAATGGGCAGTTCTTC. Translated, it gives CASSAPGANGQFF.